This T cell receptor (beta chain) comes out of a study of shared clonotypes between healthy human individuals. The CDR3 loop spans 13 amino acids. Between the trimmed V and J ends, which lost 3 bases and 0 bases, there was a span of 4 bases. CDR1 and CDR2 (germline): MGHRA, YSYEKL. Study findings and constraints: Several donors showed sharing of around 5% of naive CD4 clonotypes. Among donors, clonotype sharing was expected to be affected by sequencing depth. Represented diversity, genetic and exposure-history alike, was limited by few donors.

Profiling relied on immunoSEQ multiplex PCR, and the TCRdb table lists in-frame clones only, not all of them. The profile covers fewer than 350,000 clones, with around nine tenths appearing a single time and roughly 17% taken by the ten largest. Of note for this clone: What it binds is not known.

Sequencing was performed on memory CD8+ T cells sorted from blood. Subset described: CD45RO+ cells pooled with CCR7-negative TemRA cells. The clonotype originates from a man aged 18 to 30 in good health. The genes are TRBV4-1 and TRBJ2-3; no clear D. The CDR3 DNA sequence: TGCGCCAGCAGCCAGTCTAGCACAGATACGCAGTATTTT. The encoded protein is CASSQSSTDTQYF.